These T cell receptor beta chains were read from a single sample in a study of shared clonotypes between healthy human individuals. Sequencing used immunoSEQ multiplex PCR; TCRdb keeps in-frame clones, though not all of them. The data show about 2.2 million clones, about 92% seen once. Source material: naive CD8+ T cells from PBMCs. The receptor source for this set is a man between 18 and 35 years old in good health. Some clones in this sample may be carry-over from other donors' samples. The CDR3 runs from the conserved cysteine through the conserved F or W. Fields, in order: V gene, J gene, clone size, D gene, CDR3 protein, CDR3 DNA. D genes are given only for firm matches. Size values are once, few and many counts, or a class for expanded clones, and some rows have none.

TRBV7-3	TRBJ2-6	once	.	CASSSMSSGANVLTF	TGTGCCAGCAGCTCCATGAGCTCTGGGGCCAACGTCCTGACTTTC
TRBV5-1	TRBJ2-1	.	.	CASSLWTIRDEQFF	TGCGCCAGCAGCCTATGGACAATCAGGGATGAGCAGTTCTTC
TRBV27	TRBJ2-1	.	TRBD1	CASSPITGGRYNEQFF	TGTGCCAGCAGTCCCATTACAGGGGGCCGTTACAATGAGCAGTTCTTC
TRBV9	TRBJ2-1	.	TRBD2	CASSAQGLAGYNEQFF	TGTGCCAGCAGCGCCCAGGGACTAGCGGGCTACAATGAGCAGTTCTTC
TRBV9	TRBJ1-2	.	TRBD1	CASSENSGTDGYTF	TGTGCCAGCAGCGAGAACTCCGGGACAGATGGCTACACCTTC
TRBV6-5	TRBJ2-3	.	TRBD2	CASRRTRDGTDTQYF	TGTGCCAGCAGGCGGACTAGGGATGGCACAGATACGCAGTATTTT
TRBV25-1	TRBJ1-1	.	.	CASSSLRDTEAFF	TGTGCCAGCAGTTCCCTGAGGGACACTGAAGCTTTCTTT
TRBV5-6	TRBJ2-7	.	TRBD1	CASSLGTGVAHEQYF	TGTGCCAGCAGCTTGGGAACAGGGGTGGCCCACGAGCAGTACTTC
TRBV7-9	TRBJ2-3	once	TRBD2	CASSFDRGQRLAGEDTQYF	TGTGCCAGCAGCTTCGACAGGGGGCAGAGACTAGCGGGAGAAGATACGCAGTATTTT
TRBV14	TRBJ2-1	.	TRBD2	CASSQDSGLAGNEQFF	TGTGCCAGCAGCCAAGATTCGGGTCTAGCGGGCAATGAGCAGTTCTTC
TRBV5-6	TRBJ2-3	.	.	CASSPNSGRTSTDTQYF	TGTGCCAGCAGTCCAAACTCGGGAAGAACTAGCACAGATACGCAGTATTTT
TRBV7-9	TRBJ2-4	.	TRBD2	CASSLGGSKAIQYF	TGTGCCAGCAGCTTAGGCGGGAGTAAAGCCATTCAGTACTTC
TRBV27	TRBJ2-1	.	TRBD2	CASSLSAGGPNEQFF	TGTGCCAGCAGTTTGTCAGCGGGAGGGCCCAATGAGCAGTTCTTC
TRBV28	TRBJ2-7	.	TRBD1	CASSLVGQVSYEQYF	TGTGCCAGCAGTTTAGTGGGACAGGTCTCCTACGAGCAGTACTTC
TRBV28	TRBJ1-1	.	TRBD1	CASSPSGTGVTEAFF	TGTGCCAGCAGCCCCTCCGGGACAGGAGTCACTGAAGCTTTCTTT
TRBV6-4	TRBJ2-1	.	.	CASSGSPFSGNEQFF	TGTGCCAGCAGTGGGTCCCCCTTCTCGGGCAATGAGCAGTTCTTC
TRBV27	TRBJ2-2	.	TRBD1	CASSIQQGAVTGELFF	TGTGCCAGCAGTATCCAACAGGGGGCGGTCACCGGGGAGCTGTTTTTT
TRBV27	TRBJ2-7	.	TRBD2	CASRSPRGLGAYEQYF	TGTGCCAGCAGATCTCCGAGGGGACTAGGGGCCTACGAGCAGTACTTC
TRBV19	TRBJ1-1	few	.	CASSNTGSGTEAFF	TGTGCCAGTAGCAATACAGGGAGCGGCACTGAAGCTTTCTTT
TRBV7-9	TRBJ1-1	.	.	CASSSPPTGTAEAFF	TGTGCCAGCAGCTCGCCCCCTACAGGGACCGCTGAAGCTTTCTTT
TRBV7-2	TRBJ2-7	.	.	CASSRDGARGGEQYF	TGTGCCAGCAGCAGGGACGGTGCCAGGGGGGGCGAGCAGTACTTC
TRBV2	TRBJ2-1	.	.	CASRSSTEQFF	TGTGCCAGCCGTTCGTCTACCGAGCAGTTCTTC
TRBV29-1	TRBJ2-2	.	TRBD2	CSVEEASGSYGELFF	TGCAGCGTTGAAGAGGCTAGCGGGAGCTACGGGGAGCTGTTTTTT
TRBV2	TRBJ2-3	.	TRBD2	CASRGLVLAGGVADTQYF	TGTGCCAGCAGGGGATTGGTACTAGCGGGAGGGGTGGCAGATACGCAGTATTTT
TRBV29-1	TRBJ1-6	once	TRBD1	CSVQQGHNSPLHF	TGCAGCGTACAACAGGGGCATAATTCACCCCTCCACTTT
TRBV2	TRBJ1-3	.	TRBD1	CASSESPGTGVIGNTIYF	TGTGCCAGCAGTGAAAGTCCCGGGACAGGTGTAATCGGAAACACCATATATTTT
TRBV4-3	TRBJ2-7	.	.	CASSPTRVGVKTYEQYF	TGCGCCAGCAGCCCAACGCGGGTCGGGGTAAAAACCTACGAGCAGTACTTC
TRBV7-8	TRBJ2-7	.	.	CASSLYRVPLAYEQYF	TGTGCCAGCAGCTTATACAGGGTACCCTTGGCCTACGAGCAGTACTTC
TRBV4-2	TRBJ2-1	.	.	CASSGDPQGSYNEQFF	TGTGCCAGCAGCGGGGATCCTCAGGGCTCCTACAATGAGCAGTTCTTC
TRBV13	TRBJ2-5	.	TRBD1	CASSMRQGLETQYF	TGTGCCAGCAGCATGCGACAGGGTTTGGAGACCCAGTACTTC